The sample holds a few counts of the clone carrying this T cell receptor beta chain. Its target is not known. The sample comes from a study of human T cells and chemical hapten exposure. The library tagged individual cDNA molecules with unique molecular identifiers. TCRdb ran MiXCR on the RACE reads and lists one entry per CDR3 protein. The sample carries some 350,000 distinct CDR3 sequences, under 9% recorded once. The study's findings and limits: The study found that DPC sensitization did not change TCRs above 1 in 1000 frequency.

Time point reported: patch test 1, 2 weeks after DPC sensitization. The treatment here: therapeutic diphenylcyclopropenone sensitization with weekly scalp DPC. The sequence derives from a woman between 18 and 30 years old with alopecia areata. Some clones in this sample may be carry-over from other donors' samples. The material was whole blood, obtained in connection with sensitization to the hapten diphenylcyclopropenone (DPC).

CDR3 bases: TGTGCCAGCAGTTTTGGCGGTAGGGATCAGCCCCAGCATTTT. This encodes CASSFGGRDQPQHF. The gene calls are TRBV27 and TRBJ1-5; D is uncertain. Looked up from germline, CDR1 is MNHEY and CDR2 is SMNVEV (reference sequence). The V gene lost 3 bases and the J gene lost 5 bases, with 11 bases spanning the gap. This CDR3 has 14 amino acids.